These 21 T cell receptor beta chains originate from one sample sequenced in a study of T cell changes during pregnancy in multiple sclerosis. TCRdb's copy holds only in-frame clones and misses some; the assay was immunoSEQ multiplex PCR. The sample lists 30,000 to 45,000 clones; 93% were seen once. Sequenced here: CD4+ T cells from peripheral blood mononuclear cells, sampled in the first trimester of pregnancy. The receptors come from a female donor with multiple sclerosis, enrolled in a pregnancy study.

The chain employs TRBV29-1 and TRBJ1-1; perhaps TRBD1 as D (5 bases). The V and J ends lost 3 bases and 3 bases respectively, with 14 bases between them. Per germline, CDR1 SQVTM and CDR2 ANQGSEA. The CDR3 sequence is 14 residues long. This CDR3 reads CSVDLRLGDTEAFF. In nucleotides, the CDR3 is TGCAGCGTTGACCTTCGCCTAGGGGACACTGAAGCTTTCTTT.

This clone turned up a few times. This rearrangement joins TRBV7-9 to TRBJ2-7, with 8 bases matching TRBD1. Per germline, CDR1 SEHNR and CDR2 FQNEAQ (reference sequence). The V and J ends lost 3 bases and 2 bases, in that order; junction bases with no gene match: 3. The CDR3 extends over 14 amino acids. The CDR3 nucleotides read TGTGCCAGCAGCTTGGGACAGGTCACCTACGAGCAGTACTTC. Its translation is CASSLGQVTYEQYF.

The chain carries TRBV5-1 and TRBJ1-2; D remains ambiguous. V lost 0 bases to trimming and J lost 2 bases, with 8 bases between them. This CDR3 region has 14 residues. Germline CDR1 is SGHRS and CDR2 is YFSETQ. The CDR3: CASSLGHSNYGYTF. DNA of the CDR3: TGCGCCAGCAGCTTGGGACATTCGAACTATGGCTACACCTTC.

The gene calls are TRBV6-1 and TRBJ2-7; perhaps TRBD2 as D (5 bases). The CDR3 sequence is 13 residues long. V was cut by 6 bases and J by 2 bases, with 11 bases left in between. Per germline, CDR1 MNHNS and CDR2 SASEGT. This chain's CDR3 is CASRRAPTYEQYF. In nucleotides, the CDR3 is TGTGCCAGCAGGCGGGCACCCACCTACGAGCAGTACTTC.

The chain is built from TRBV19 and TRBJ1-2, with 7 bases matching TRBD1. V gave up 9 bases and J gave up 1 base; unmatched junction bases: 5. CDR1 and CDR2 (germline): LNHDA, SQIVND (reference sequence). This CDR3 is built from 13 residues. DNA of the CDR3: TGTGCCAGCAAGACAGGGAATAACTATGGCTACACCTTC. Translated: CASKTGNNYGYTF.

V and J are TRBV12-5 and TRBJ2-1, with TRBD2 matching 14 bases. The CDR3 runs 18 residues. V lost 1 base, J lost 10 bases, and 12 bases stayed unmatched. Germline V CDR1 and CDR2: LGHNT, FRNRAP. DNA for the CDR3: TGTGCTAGTGGTTTGGAGGGTAAGACTAGCGGGAGGGCCGGGGAGCAGTTCTTC. Translated, it gives CASGLEGKTSGRAGEQFF.

The chain is built from TRBV10-2 and TRBJ2-2; 8 bases fit TRBD1. Trimming cost V 7 bases and J 4 bases; bases outside gene matches: 11. Germline CDR1 reads WSHSY; CDR2 reads SAAADI. This CDR3 contains 16 residues. CDR3 sequence reads: CASIHPGQGVTGELFF. Written as DNA, the CDR3 is TGCGCCAGCATTCATCCTGGACAGGGAGTCACCGGGGAGCTGTTTTTT.

The chain employs TRBV5-1 and TRBJ2-7; 8 positions match TRBD1. V dropped 2 bases and J dropped 2; count of bases not matched to a gene: 6. This CDR3 is 15 amino acids long. Germline CDR1 is SGHRS and CDR2 is YFSETQ. As DNA, the CDR3 is TGCGCCAGCAGCTTATGGACAGGGATTGCCTACGAGCAGTACTTC. Amino acids: CASSLWTGIAYEQYF.

The rearrangement links TRBV5-6 to TRBJ1-3; 10 bases are shared with TRBD1. CDR3 length: 14 residues. CDR1 and CDR2 (germline): SGHDT, YYEEEE. V lost 3 bases to trimming and J lost 8 bases; unmatched junction nucleotides: 5. The CDR3 nucleotides are TGTGCCAGCAGCTCTAAAGGGACAGGGGACACCATATATTTT. Its protein is CASSSKGTGDTIYF.

This rearrangement joins TRBV19 to TRBJ1-2; D call uncertain. The CDR3 has 14 residues. Trimming took off 7 bases at V and 4 bases at J, with 16 bases between the two ends. Germline CDR1 reads LNHDA; CDR2 reads SQIVND (reference sequence). The chain's CDR3 is CASTINSGIYGYTF. CDR3 sequence (DNA): TGTGCCAGTACGATTAATTCGGGAATCTATGGCTACACCTTC.

The J gene is TRBJ2-2, the V gene TRBV18, with a possible D match to TRBD2 (6 bases). The CDR3 consists of 16 residues. The V end was cut by 4 bases, the J end by 3 bases, with 15 bases between. Germline V gives CDR1 KGHSH, CDR2 LQKENI. This CDR3 reads CASSLGGTPYTGELFF. As DNA, the CDR3 is TGTGCCAGCTCACTTGGCGGGACTCCCTACACCGGGGAGCTGTTTTTT.

This sequence joins TRBV6-5 and TRBJ1-4, with 8 bases matching TRBD1. Germline CDR1 is MNHEY and CDR2 is SVGAGI. The junction had 6 bases not matched to a gene; V was cut back by 5 bases and J by 7 bases. The CDR3 is made up of 14 amino acids. The DNA for the CDR3 is TGTGCCAGCAGTGAAGGACAGGGAGGTGAAAAACTGTTTTTT. Amino acids: CASSEGQGGEKLFF.

A single count supports this clone. This sequence joins TRBV5-1 and TRBJ2-5; D is unclear. V was trimmed by 0 bases and J by 5 bases, leaving 17 bases between them. This CDR3 spans 16 amino acids. The V gene's germline CDR1 is SGHRS and CDR2 YFSETQ. The DNA of the CDR3 is TGCGCCAGCAGCTTGGCCGGAGAAGGTTCTTGGGAGACCCAGTACTTC. This encodes CASSLAGEGSWETQYF.

V and J are TRBV5-1 and TRBJ2-5; 15 bases match TRBD2. In germline, CDR1 is SGHRS, CDR2 YFSETQ. The junction had 9 bases not matched to a gene; V was cut back by 2 bases and J by 4 bases. The CDR3 consists of 18 residues. In nucleotides, the CDR3 is TGCGCCAGCAGCTTCGGACTAGCGGGGGGGCCGGAGGGAGAGACCCAGTACTTC. It yields the protein CASSFGLAGGPEGETQYF. The variable domain in full, completed from reference TRBV5-1 and TRBJ2-5, reads KAGVTQTPRYLIKTRGQQVTLSCSPISGHRSVSWYQQTPGQGLQFLFEYFSETQRNKGNFPGRFSGRQFSNSRSEMNVSTLELGDSALYLCASSFGLAGGPEGETQYFGPGTRLLVL.

The chain links TRBV2 to TRBJ1-5; TRBD1 aligns across 7 bases. The CDR3 is made up of 15 amino acids. CDR1 is SNHLY, CDR2 FYNNEI, per germline. V shed 2 bases and J 3 bases; nucleotides not matched to a gene: 4. The DNA for the CDR3 is TGTGCCAGCAGTGAAAAGGAGGGGGCCAATCAGCCCCAGCATTTT. It specifies CASSEKEGANQPQHF.

V is TRBV9 and J is TRBJ2-3, with D perhaps matching TRBD2 (6 bases). V was trimmed by 3 bases and J by 2 bases, leaving 13 bases between them. CDR3 size: 15 residues. Germline lookup yields CDR1 SGDLS and CDR2 YYNGEE. The CDR3 nucleotides read TGTGCCAGCAGCGGCGGACTAATAAACACAGATACGCAGTATTTT. As protein: CASSGGLINTDTQYF.

The chain is built from TRBV6-6 and TRBJ2-7, with a weak D call TRBD2 (5 bases). The CDR3 loop spans 14 amino acids. The V gene's germline CDR1 is MNHNY and CDR2 SVGAGI (reference sequence). V was pared by 8 bases and J by 0 bases, with 14 bases between. This chain's CDR3 is CASRDRLNSYEQYF. As DNA, the CDR3 is TGTGCCAGCCGAGACCGACTAAACTCCTACGAGCAGTACTTC.

This clone was seen a handful of times. J is TRBJ1-3 and V is TRBV30; no reliable D call. Trimming shortened V by 5 bases and J by 8 bases, and 10 bases separated the two germline ends. The CDR3 sequence is 11 residues long. The V gene's germline CDR1 is GTSNPN and CDR2 SVGIG (reference sequence). Written as DNA, the CDR3 is TGTGCCTGGGGAAGGAGCGACACCATATATTTT. It specifies CAWGRSDTIYF.

In DNA, the CDR3 is TGTGCCAGCAGCGTTAGCGGGAGGCCCGGCACCGGGGAGCTGTTTTTT. This gives the protein CASSVSGRPGTGELFF. This rearrangement joins TRBV9 to TRBJ2-2, with 10 nucleotides matching TRBD2. Germline CDR1 is SGDLS and CDR2 is YYNGEE. This CDR3 is built from 16 residues. Unmatched junction bases numbered 5, after V lost 2 bases and J lost 4 bases.

The chain employs TRBV7-2 and TRBJ2-5; D might be TRBD1 (6 bases). Trimming stripped 6 bases from V and 5 bases from J, with 10 bases between. The CDR3 is made up of 12 amino acids. Germline-derived CDR1 and CDR2 are SGHTA and FQGNSA. Here the CDR3 DNA reads TGTGCCAGCAGTCAGGGGTTGGAGACCCAGTACTTC. This translates into CASSQGLETQYF.

This rearrangement joins TRBV9 to TRBJ2-5; 13 nucleotides line up with TRBD2. This CDR3 contains 16 residues. Losses at the gene ends were 4 bases for V and 5 bases for J; bases not matched to a gene: 8. CDR1 SGDLS and CDR2 YYNGEE come from the germline V gene. The CDR3 region is CASSPRTSGSYETQYF. The CDR3 DNA sequence: TGTGCCAGCAGCCCGCGGACTAGCGGGAGTTATGAGACCCAGTACTTC.